What follows are 27 T cell receptor beta chains derived from one specimen sequenced in a study of blood T cell repertoires in COVID-19. Libraries were prepared by immunoSEQ multiplex PCR; TCRdb keeps only in-frame clonotypes and omits some of them. Of 100,000 to 150,000 clones detected, more than 60% appear once; the ten largest clones hold under 2.5%. Sequenced input: peripheral blood. These receptors originate from a woman aged 70 to 79 with acute or convalescent COVID-19.

The rearrangement joins TRBV30 to TRBJ2-1; no reliable D call. The CDR3 totals 12 residues. Germline V CDR1 and CDR2: GTSNPN, SVGIG (reference sequence). V lost 6 bases and J 5 bases, leaving 11 bases between the germline ends. The CDR3 loop is CACREVNNEQFF. CDR3 in DNA: TGTGCCTGTCGAGAAGTGAACAATGAGCAGTTCTTC.

The chain links TRBV4-1 to TRBJ2-2, with a weak D call TRBD2 (6 bases). V was cut by 2 bases and J by 4 bases, with 11 bases left in between. CDR3 length: 15 amino acids. The germline CDR1 and CDR2 sequences are MGHRA and YSYEKL. The CDR3 spells CASSQIPGGTGELFF. The CDR3, as DNA: TGCGCCAGCAGCCAAATTCCCGGGGGCACCGGGGAGCTGTTTTTT.

The chain couples TRBV7-3 to TRBJ2-1; TRBD1 aligns across 7 bases. Per germline, CDR1 SGHTA and CDR2 FQGTGA. The CDR3 loop spans 15 amino acids. V was clipped by 2 bases and J by 8 bases; unmatched bases: 9. CDR3 in amino acids: CASSLALDRVDEQFF. Written as DNA, the CDR3 is TGTGCCAGCAGCTTAGCCCTCGACAGGGTCGATGAGCAGTTCTTC.

V gene TRBV25-1 combines with J gene TRBJ1-1; TRBD1 agrees at 8 bases. V lost 2 bases, J lost 4 bases, and 3 bases stayed unmatched. The germline V gene has CDR1 MGHDK and CDR2 SYGVNS. The CDR3 totals 14 residues. CDR3 in amino acids: CASSEQGAITEAFF. The CDR3, as DNA: TGTGCCAGCAGTGAACAGGGGGCCATCACTGAAGCTTTCTTT.

This chain links TRBV28 with TRBJ1-6; a possible D gene is TRBD1 (6 bases). The CDR3 runs to 14 residues. CDR1 and CDR2 from the germline V gene are MDHEN and SYDVKM. V lost 7 bases, J lost 10 bases, and 17 bases lay in between. Here the CDR3 reads CASNTAGARSPLHF. Written as DNA, the CDR3 is TGTGCCAGCAATACAGCGGGGGCGCGGTCACCCCTCCACTTT.

CDR3 nucleotides: TGTGCCAGCAGCTTAAGACAGGGATTATCCTATAATTCACCCCTCCACTTT. Its translation: CASSLRQGLSYNSPLHF. The V gene is TRBV7-2, the J gene TRBJ1-6; 7 bases match TRBD1. Trimming cost V 2 bases and J 1 base; bases outside gene matches: 5. CDR3 size: 17 residues. Germline V CDR1 and CDR2: SGHTA, FQGNSA. The entire variable domain, with the rest obtained from reference TRBV7-2 and TRBJ1-6, is as follows: GAGVSQSPSNKVTEKGKDVELRCDPISGHTALYWYRQSLGQGLEFLIYFQGNSAPDKSGLPSDRFSAERTGGSVSTLTIQRTQQEDSAVYLCASSLRQGLSYNSPLHFGNGTRLTVT.

This clone was observed a handful of times. J is TRBJ1-1 and V is TRBV2; D not resolved. The CDR3 sequence is 11 residues long. Per the germline V gene, CDR1 is SNHLY and CDR2 is FYNNEI. V was pared by 9 bases and J by 2 bases, with 7 bases between. In DNA, the CDR3 is TGTGCCAGAGGAGTTAACACTGAAGCTTTCTTT. This translates into CARGVNTEAFF. Drawing the rest from reference TRBV2 and TRBJ1-1, the complete variable domain is EPEVTQTPSHQVTQMGQEVILRCVPISNHLYFYWYRQILGQKVEFLVSFYNNEISEKSEIFDDQFSVERPDGSNFTLKIRSTKLEDSAMYFCARGVNTEAFFGQGTRLTVV.

This chain uses TRBV27 with TRBJ2-3; possible D gene TRBD2, 6 bases. The CDR3 has 14 amino acids. CDR1 and CDR2 from the germline V gene are MNHEY and SMNVEV (reference sequence). Trimming left V 0 bases short and J 4 bases short, with 8 bases between. CDR3 sequence reads: CASSLSWGADTQYF. For the CDR3, the DNA is TGTGCCAGCAGTTTATCGTGGGGGGCAGATACGCAGTATTTT.

The genes are TRBV5-4 and TRBJ2-2, with D perhaps matching TRBD1 (5 bases). Germline V lookup: CDR1 SGHNT, CDR2 YYREEE (reference sequence). V lost 5 bases to trimming and J lost 7 bases, with 15 bases between them. This CDR3 spans 14 amino acids. CDR3 nucleotides: TGTGCCAGCAGGACTGACCTTAGGGGCGGGGAGCTGTTTTTT. Its translation is CASRTDLRGGELFF.

This clone was seen once. This sequence joins TRBV29-1 and TRBJ2-3; TRBD1 matches at 8 bases. This CDR3 has 11 amino acids. The V gene end was trimmed by 7 bases and the J gene end by 5 bases; junction bases not matched to a gene: 2. Germline V gives CDR1 SQVTM, CDR2 ANQGSEA. The CDR3 protein is CSGTGGDTQYF. CDR3 nucleotide sequence: TGCAGCGGTACAGGGGGAGATACGCAGTATTTT.

This clone was counted a single time. The V gene is TRBV7-9, the J gene TRBJ1-2; 9 nucleotides match TRBD1. The CDR3 is made up of 16 amino acids. V gave up 4 bases and J gave up 8 bases; unmatched junction bases: 14. Germline CDR1 and CDR2: SEHNR and FQNEAQ (reference sequence). CDR3 DNA sequence: TGTGCCAGCAGCTCTTACCGGACAGGGGAAGAGGACGGCTACACCTTC. Its protein is CASSSYRTGEEDGYTF.

Only a few counts were recorded for this clone. The J gene is TRBJ2-2, the V gene TRBV2; D is unclear. Germline CDR1 reads SNHLY; CDR2 reads FYNNEI. V was clipped by 3 bases and J by 5 bases, with 7 bases between them. CDR3 length: 13 amino acids. The DNA for the CDR3 is TGTGCCAGCAGTGAGCGGCGAACCGGGGAGCTGTTTTTT. Its translation is CASSERRTGELFF.

The V gene is TRBV11-2, the J gene TRBJ2-3, with TRBD2 identical over 7 bases. Germline CDR1 SGHAT, CDR2 FQNNGV. V shed 1 base, J shed 11 bases, and the junction held 9 bases outside the gene matches. CDR3 length equals 14 residues. The CDR3: CASSLVAGGSVQYF. CDR3 DNA sequence: TGTGCCAGCAGCTTAGTCGCGGGCGGGAGTGTGCAGTATTTT.

This clone showed up just a few times. This chain links TRBV11-2 with TRBJ2-5, with TRBD2 as a possible D gene (6 bases). Germline V lookup: CDR1 SGHAT, CDR2 FQNNGV. V shed 3 bases and J shed 2 bases, with 10 bases lying between them. This CDR3 has 14 amino acids. CDR3 in DNA: TGTGCCAGCAGCTTCGTGGCGGGGCAAGAGACCCAGTACTTC. Translating it yields CASSFVAGQETQYF.

The chain carries TRBV13 and TRBJ1-3; D is undetermined. V was clipped by 4 bases and J by 0 bases, with 10 bases between them. Looked up from germline, CDR1 is PRHDT and CDR2 is FYEKMQ (reference sequence). CDR3 length: 15 amino acids. The CDR3 here is CASSSRLLSGNTIYF. CDR3 DNA sequence: TGTGCCAGCAGCTCTCGACTGCTCTCTGGAAACACCATATATTTT.

With respect to this clone: Compared with germline, one end of the junction differs, possibly owing to a read error. The chain recombines TRBV6-1 with TRBJ1-1; D might be TRBD1 (6 bases). Per germline, CDR1 MNHNS and CDR2 SASEGT. This CDR3 region has 13 residues. In DNA, the CDR3 is TGTGCCAGCAGCGAAGGGGGGCGCACTGAAGCTTTCTTT. Translating it yields CASSEGGRTEAFF.

The V gene is TRBV5-1, the J gene TRBJ1-2; 9 nucleotides align to TRBD1. The CDR3 covers 15 residues. Germline loops: CDR1 SGHRS, CDR2 YFSETQ. V shed 0 bases and J 13 bases; nucleotides not matched to a gene: 13. The CDR3 coding sequence is TGCGCCAGCAGCTTGGCCTTGGGACAGGGAAGGCGAGGCACCTTC. It is translated as CASSLALGQGRRGTF.

V usage is TRBV7-2 and J usage is TRBJ1-2; 10 bases line up with TRBD1. This CDR3 contains 13 residues. CDR1 is SGHTA and CDR2 is FQGNSA in the germline V gene. V dropped 6 bases and J dropped 9; count of bases not matched to a gene: 7. The chain's CDR3 is CASSLGQGDSYTF. The CDR3 DNA reads as TGTGCCAGCAGTCTAGGACAGGGGGATAGCTACACCTTC.

This clone was detected a few times. The rearrangement links TRBV6-5 to TRBJ1-1; the D gene is possibly TRBD1 (6 bases). The CDR3 consists of 15 residues. Germline CDR1 and CDR2: MNHEY and SVGAGI. V lost 2 bases, J lost 2 bases, and 12 bases lay in between. The CDR3 DNA follows: TGTGCCAGCAGTTACCAACTACAGGGTAACACTGAAGCTTTCTTT. Amino acids: CASSYQLQGNTEAFF.

The chain couples TRBV5-1 to TRBJ1-6; 8 bases align to TRBD1. The length of the CDR3 is 15 residues. Germline V gene lookup returns CDR1 SGHRS and CDR2 YFSETQ. The V segment lost 0 bases and the J segment 8 bases; nucleotides outside the gene matches: 4. The CDR3 DNA reads TGCGCCAGCAGCTTGGCCTTGGACAGGGATTCACCCCTCCACTTT. It yields the protein CASSLALDRDSPLHF.

Regarding this clone: A read error is possible here, since a much larger clone lies one base away. The chain carries TRBV6-1 and TRBJ2-1, with TRBD2 matching over 7 bases. This CDR3 contains 15 residues. CDR1 and CDR2 (germline): MNHNS, SASEGT. The DNA of the CDR3 is TGTGCCAGCAGTGAACGAGCGGGATCTTACAATGAGCAGCTCTTC. Translated: CASSERAGSYNEQLF.

The chain joins TRBV27 to TRBJ2-1; TRBD2 agrees at 14 bases. CDR3 length equals 17 residues. Germline loops: CDR1 MNHEY, CDR2 SMNVEV (reference sequence). J gave up 4 bases and V 4 bases, and 6 bases lay outside the gene matches. CDR3 protein: CASSSWTSGGLYNEQFF. CDR3 nucleotides: TGTGCCAGCAGTTCATGGACTAGCGGGGGGCTTTACAATGAGCAGTTCTTC.

The chain uses TRBV19 and TRBJ1-2; 8 nucleotides agree with TRBD1. The germline V gene has CDR1 LNHDA and CDR2 SQIVND (reference sequence). J lost 7 bases, V lost 4 bases, and 5 bases had no gene match. The CDR3 length is 13 residues. In nucleotides, the CDR3 is TGTGCCAGTAGTACAGGACAGGGTCGTGGCTACACCTTC. Translating it yields CASSTGQGRGYTF.

V is TRBV6-5 and J is TRBJ1-1, with 7 nucleotides matching TRBD1. Per the germline V gene, CDR1 is MNHEY and CDR2 is SVGAGI. The CDR3 length is 14 residues. The V segment lost 5 bases and the J segment 1 base; nucleotides outside the gene matches: 4. The CDR3 DNA sequence: TGTGCCAGCAGTAACAGGGGCGGGAACACTGAAGCTTTCTTT. Protein: CASSNRGGNTEAFF.

The DNA for the CDR3 is TGTGCCAGCTACCCGGGACAGGGGCAGGCCACTGAAGCTTTCTTT. Translating gives CASYPGQGQATEAFF. The rearrangement links TRBV6-6 to TRBJ1-1; 10 bases line up with TRBD1. The germline V gene has CDR1 MNHNY and CDR2 SVGAGI (reference sequence). The CDR3 loop spans 15 amino acids. Trimming took 8 bases from V and 4 from J; bases not matched to a gene: 10.

The rearrangement links TRBV4-2 to TRBJ2-7; 12 bases agree with TRBD2. CDR3 size: 17 residues. Germline V gene sequence: CDR1 LGHNA, CDR2 YNFKEQ. The trim removed 0 bases at V and 3 bases at J, leaving 6 bases unmatched. The CDR3 coding sequence is TGTGCCAGCAGCCAAGAAGGGCTAGCGGGAGGGGACTACGAGCAGTACTTC. Translating it yields CASSQEGLAGGDYEQYF.

A single count supports this clone. The rearrangement joins TRBV21-1 to TRBJ1-6; whether TRBD1, the table's D call, matches the DNA was not checked. TRBV21-1 corresponds to a pseudogene. The CDR3 runs 18 residues. The CDR3 loop reads CASSKTADREEKGSPLHF. The CDR3 DNA is TGTGCCAGCAGCAAAACCGCGGACAGGGAAGAGAAAGGTTCACCCCTCCACTTT.